This T cell receptor (beta chain) derives from a study of regulatory T cells in long-lasting Graves disease. The TCR beta library used iRepertoire HTBI primers with Arm-PCR amplification of CDR3. TCRdb fed the multiplex PCR reads into MiXCR, producing one record per CDR3 protein. The data show 500,000 to 800,000 distinct CDR3 sequences, 25% to 35% seen once. About this clonotype: Its specificity is unknown.

The sample's time point: persistent/refractory GD, antithyroid drugs over 5 years with positive TRAb. From PBMCs, RNA was extracted and then used to make the TCR library. Approximately 9.9-milliliter peripheral blood samples went into EDTA tubes. Findings and caveats of the study: Small sample size may have lowered accuracy.

The receptor's source is a female donor with Graves disease. Here the sequenced sample was peripheral blood mononuclear cells (PBMCs), taken when the disease was refractory, from a patient treated with antithyroid drugs.

The CDR3 DNA reads TGTGCCAGCAGTGCTCTAGCGGGAGCCACCGGGGAGCTGTTTTTT. The encoded protein is CASSALAGATGELFF. V is TRBV6-4 and J is TRBJ2-2; 10 positions match TRBD2. The V gene's germline CDR1 is MRHNA and CDR2 SNTAGT. The CDR3 length is 15 residues. V lost 4 bases and J lost 4; bases outside the gene matches: 3.